The 10 T cell receptor beta chains in this list originate from one sample, sequenced in a study of regulatory T cells in long-lasting Graves disease. Arm-PCR of CDR3 regions and iRepertoire HTBI primers were the basis on which TCR beta libraries were built. Via MiXCR, TCRdb re-called the multiplex PCR reads, giving one row per CDR3 protein. The sample yields approximately 400,000 distinct CDR3 sequences, about 14% seen once. Time point specified: newly diagnosed GD, antithyroid drugs for less than 3 months. PBMC RNA was the source of the TCR library. Sequenced material: peripheral blood mononuclear cells (PBMCs), taken at new diagnosis, from a patient treated with antithyroid drugs. These receptor sequences come from a female donor with Graves disease.

This clonotype showed up many times. The chain links TRBV6-1 to TRBJ2-5, with D perhaps given as TRBD1 or TRBD2 (5 bases each). This CDR3 is built from 14 residues. The germline V gene encodes CDR1 MNHNS and CDR2 SASEGT. V lost 6 bases and J 8 bases, leaving 19 bases between the germline ends. In DNA form, the CDR3 reads TGTGCCAGCAGACCGGACCAACGAGGGGAAACCCAGTACTTC. Translated, it gives CASRPDQRGETQYF.

This clonotype was seen many times. The rearrangement links TRBV27 to TRBJ1-1, with unresolved D. V lost 2 bases and J 0 bases, leaving 10 bases between the germline ends. CDR1 is MNHEY, CDR2 SMNVEV, per germline (reference sequence). This CDR3 is built from 15 residues. As DNA, the CDR3 is TGTGCCAGCAGTTTACAAGGCTCGATGAACACTGAAGCTTTCTTT. Protein sequence: CASSLQGSMNTEAFF.

This clonotype was picked up many times. The chain carries TRBV9 and TRBJ2-2; D is perhaps TRBD2 (5 bases). Germline V gene sequence: CDR1 SGDLS, CDR2 YYNGEE. This CDR3 has 15 amino acids. Trimming removed 3 bases from V and 7 bases from J, with 16 bases in between. The CDR3 sequence is CASSEPMGEGGELFF. The CDR3 DNA reads as TGTGCCAGCAGCGAACCGATGGGAGAAGGCGGGGAGCTGTTTTTT.

This clonotype was detected ten times or more. The chain links TRBV2 to TRBJ1-1; 7 bases match TRBD1. V lost 5 bases to trimming and J lost 1 base; unmatched junction nucleotides: 4. Germline lookup yields CDR1 SNHLY and CDR2 FYNNEI. This CDR3 spans 14 amino acids. CDR3 residues: CASSRRTGNTEAFF. CDR3 sequence (DNA): TGTGCCAGCAGTCGCAGGACAGGGAACACTGAAGCTTTCTTT. The full variable domain, with the rest looked up from reference TRBV2 and TRBJ1-1, is EPEVTQTPSHQVTQMGQEVILRCVPISNHLYFYWYRQILGQKVEFLVSFYNNEISEKSEIFDDQFSVERPDGSNFTLKIRSTKLEDSAMYFCASSRRTGNTEAFFGQGTRLTVV.

This clonotype was seen repeatedly, ten times or more. This chain uses TRBV25-1 with TRBJ2-1; D perhaps matches TRBD2 (6 bases). The CDR3 is 16 amino acids. Germline V gene data show CDR1 as MGHDK and CDR2 as SYGVNS. Trimming took off 1 base at V and 4 bases at J, with 14 bases between the two ends. CDR3 sequence reads: CASSEFGASAYNEQFF. The CDR3 nucleotides are TGTGCCAGCAGTGAATTTGGCGCTAGCGCTTACAATGAGCAGTTCTTC.

This clonotype showed up many times. The J gene is TRBJ2-1, the V gene TRBV7-9, with D possibly being TRBD2 (6 bases). Trimming shortened V by 1 base and J by 7 bases, and 11 bases separated the two germline ends. The germline V gene encodes CDR1 SEHNR and CDR2 FQNEAQ (reference sequence). The CDR3 has 14 residues. The CDR3 nucleotides are TGTGCCAGCAGCTTAGTCGGGGGTAGAAATGAGCAGTTCTTC. Protein: CASSLVGGRNEQFF.

On this clonotype itself: This probably arose from a read error, given a far larger clone one base away. The J gene is TRBJ2-3, the V gene TRBV7-9, with 7 bases that match TRBD2. The CDR3 is made up of 15 amino acids. Per germline, CDR1 SEHNR and CDR2 FQNEAQ (reference sequence). The CDR3 spells CASSPSSGRTDMQYF. CDR3 DNA sequence: TGTGCCAGCAGCCCTTCTAGCGGACGCACAGATATGCAGTATTTT.

The chain is built from TRBV9 and TRBJ2-1; 14 bases line up with TRBD2. Germline loops: CDR1 SGDLS, CDR2 YYNGEE. V trimming: 0 bases; J trimming: 6 bases; junction bases outside the gene matches: 5. This CDR3 region has 17 residues. The CDR3 nucleotides read TGTGCCAGCAGCGTAGGGACTAGCGGGGGGTTTAGCAATGAGCAGTTCTTC. It specifies CASSVGTSGGFSNEQFF.

A word on this clonotype: This likely stems from a read error, as it lies one base from a far larger clone. The V and J genes are TRBV7-9 and TRBJ1-2; D is undetermined. The V end was cut by 8 bases, the J end by 1 base, with 17 bases between. Per germline, CDR1 SEHNR and CDR2 FQNEAQ (reference sequence). This CDR3 is built from 15 residues. The CDR3 here is CASGPTETLNYGYTF. As DNA, the CDR3 is TGTGCCAGCGGCCCCACCGAAACACTTAACTATGGCTACACCTTC.

This clonotype has a count of ten or more. V is TRBV5-1 and J is TRBJ2-2, with D tentatively TRBD2 (5 bases). V was shortened by 4 bases and J by 1 base, with 11 bases between the two germline ends. Germline assignment: CDR1 SGHRS and CDR2 YFSETQ. The CDR3 is 15 amino acids. The CDR3 sequence is CASSPFRGNTGELFF. DNA of the CDR3: TGCGCCAGCAGCCCTTTTCGGGGGAACACCGGGGAGCTGTTTTTT.